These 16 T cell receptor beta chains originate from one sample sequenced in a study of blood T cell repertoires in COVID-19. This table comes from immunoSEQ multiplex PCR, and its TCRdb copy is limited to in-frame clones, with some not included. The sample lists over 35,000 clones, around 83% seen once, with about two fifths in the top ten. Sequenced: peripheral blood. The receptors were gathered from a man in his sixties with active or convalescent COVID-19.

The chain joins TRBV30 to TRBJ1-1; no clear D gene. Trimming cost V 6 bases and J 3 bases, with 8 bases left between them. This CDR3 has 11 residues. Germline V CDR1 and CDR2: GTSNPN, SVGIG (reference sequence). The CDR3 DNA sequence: TGTGCCTGCAACAGCTACACTGAAGCTTTCTTT. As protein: CACNSYTEAFF.

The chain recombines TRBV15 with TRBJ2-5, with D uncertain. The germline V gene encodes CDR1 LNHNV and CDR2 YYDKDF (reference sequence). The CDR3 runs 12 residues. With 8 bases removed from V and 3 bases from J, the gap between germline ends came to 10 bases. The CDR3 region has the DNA TGTGCCACCGGTCGGTCCAAAGAGACCCAGTACTTC. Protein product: CATGRSKETQYF.

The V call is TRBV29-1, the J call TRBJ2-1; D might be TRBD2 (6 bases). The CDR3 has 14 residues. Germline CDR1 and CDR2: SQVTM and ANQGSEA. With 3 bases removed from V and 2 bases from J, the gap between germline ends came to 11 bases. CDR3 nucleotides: TGCAGCGTTGACCGGGGAGGTACCTACAATGAGCAGTTCTTC. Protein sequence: CSVDRGGTYNEQFF.

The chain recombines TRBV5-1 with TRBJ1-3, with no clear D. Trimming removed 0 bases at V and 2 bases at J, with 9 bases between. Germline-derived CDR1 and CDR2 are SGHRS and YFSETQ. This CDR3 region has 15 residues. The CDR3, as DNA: TGCGCCAGCAGCTTGGCCGTGGGCCCTGGAAACACCATATATTTT. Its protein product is CASSLAVGPGNTIYF.

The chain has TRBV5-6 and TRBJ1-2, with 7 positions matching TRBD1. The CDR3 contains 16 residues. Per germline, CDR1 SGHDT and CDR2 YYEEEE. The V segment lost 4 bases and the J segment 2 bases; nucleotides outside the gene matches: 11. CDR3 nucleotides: TGTGCCAGCAGCCAGGGACAGAAACTCAGAAACTATGGCTACACCTTC. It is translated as CASSQGQKLRNYGYTF.

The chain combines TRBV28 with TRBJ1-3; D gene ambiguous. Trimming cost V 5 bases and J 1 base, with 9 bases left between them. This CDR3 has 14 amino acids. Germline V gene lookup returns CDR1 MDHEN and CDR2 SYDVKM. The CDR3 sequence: CASSRGDSGNTIYF. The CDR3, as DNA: TGTGCCAGCAGTCGCGGGGATTCTGGAAACACCATATATTTT.

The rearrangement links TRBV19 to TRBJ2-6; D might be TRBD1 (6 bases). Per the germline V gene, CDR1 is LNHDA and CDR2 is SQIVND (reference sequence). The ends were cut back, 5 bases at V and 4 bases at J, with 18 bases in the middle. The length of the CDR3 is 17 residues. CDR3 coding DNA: TGTGCCAGTAGTTCCAGGGGTAGGGATTCGGGGGCCAACGTCCTGACTTTC. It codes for CASSSRGRDSGANVLTF.

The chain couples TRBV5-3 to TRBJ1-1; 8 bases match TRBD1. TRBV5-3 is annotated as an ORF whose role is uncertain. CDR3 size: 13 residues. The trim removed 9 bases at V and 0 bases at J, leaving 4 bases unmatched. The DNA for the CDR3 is TGTGCCACTGTGACAGGGGTGAACACTGAAGCTTTCTTT. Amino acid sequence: CATVTGVNTEAFF.

CDR3 in DNA: TGTGCCAGCAGCGGAACGGGGTCGAACACTGAAGCTTTCTTT. Protein product: CASSGTGSNTEAFF. J is TRBJ1-1 and V is TRBV11-2; D uncertain. The CDR3 runs to 14 residues. Looked up from germline, CDR1 is SGHAT and CDR2 is FQNNGV. Trimming cost V 5 bases and J 1 base, with 11 bases left between them.

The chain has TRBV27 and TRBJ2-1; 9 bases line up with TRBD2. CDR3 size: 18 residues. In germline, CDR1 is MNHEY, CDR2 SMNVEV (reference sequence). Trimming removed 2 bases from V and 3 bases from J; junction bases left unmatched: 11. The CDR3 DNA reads TGTGCCAGCAGTTTACGTGCGGGGGGGGCCCTCTACTACAATGAGCAGTTCTTC. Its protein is CASSLRAGGALYYNEQFF.

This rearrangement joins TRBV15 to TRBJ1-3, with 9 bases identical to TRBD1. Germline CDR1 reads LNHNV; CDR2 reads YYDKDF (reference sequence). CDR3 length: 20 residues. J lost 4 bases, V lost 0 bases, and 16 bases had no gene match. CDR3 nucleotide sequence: TGTGCCACCAGCAGAGATCCCAACCCGGGACAGGGACAGTCCGGAAACACCATATATTTT. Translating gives CATSRDPNPGQGQSGNTIYF.

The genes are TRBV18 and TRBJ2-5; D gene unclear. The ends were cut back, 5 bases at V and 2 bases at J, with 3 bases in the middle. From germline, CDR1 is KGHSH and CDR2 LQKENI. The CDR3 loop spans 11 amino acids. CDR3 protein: CASSSQETQYF. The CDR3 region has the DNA TGTGCCAGCTCATCGCAAGAGACCCAGTACTTC.

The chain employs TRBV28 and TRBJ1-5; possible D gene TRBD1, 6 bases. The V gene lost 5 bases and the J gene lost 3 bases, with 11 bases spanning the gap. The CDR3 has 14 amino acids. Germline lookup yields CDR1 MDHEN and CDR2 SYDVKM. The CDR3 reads CASSLGQPNQPQHF. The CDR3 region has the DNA TGTGCCAGCAGTCTTGGACAGCCCAATCAGCCCCAGCATTTT.

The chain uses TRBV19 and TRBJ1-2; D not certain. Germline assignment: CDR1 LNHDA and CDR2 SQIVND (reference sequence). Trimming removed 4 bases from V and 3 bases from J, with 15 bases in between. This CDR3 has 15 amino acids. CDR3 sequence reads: CASSRFSGMDYGYTF. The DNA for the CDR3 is TGTGCCAGTAGTAGGTTCTCGGGTATGGACTATGGCTACACCTTC. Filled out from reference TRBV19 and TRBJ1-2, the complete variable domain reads DGGITQSPKYLFRKEGQNVTLSCEQNLNHDAMYWYRQDPGQGLRLIYYSQIVNDFQKGDIAEGYSVSREKKESFPLTVTSAQKNPTAFYLCASSRFSGMDYGYTFGSGTRLTVV.

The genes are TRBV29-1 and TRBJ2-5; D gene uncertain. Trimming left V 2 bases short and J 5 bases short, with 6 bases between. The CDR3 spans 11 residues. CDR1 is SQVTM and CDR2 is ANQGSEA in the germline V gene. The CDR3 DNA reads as TGCAGCGTTGAAAAACTGGAGACCCAGTACTTC. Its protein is CSVEKLETQYF.

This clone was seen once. CDR3 in amino acids: CASSFGQGQPNTEAFF. The CDR3 DNA reads TGTGCCAGCAGTTTCGGACAGGGCCAACCTAACACTGAAGCTTTCTTT. This sequence joins TRBV27 and TRBJ1-1; 8 bases are a match to TRBD1. Germline CDR1 MNHEY, CDR2 SMNVEV (reference sequence). V shed 3 bases, J shed 2 bases, and the junction held 8 bases outside the gene matches. This CDR3 is 16 amino acids long.